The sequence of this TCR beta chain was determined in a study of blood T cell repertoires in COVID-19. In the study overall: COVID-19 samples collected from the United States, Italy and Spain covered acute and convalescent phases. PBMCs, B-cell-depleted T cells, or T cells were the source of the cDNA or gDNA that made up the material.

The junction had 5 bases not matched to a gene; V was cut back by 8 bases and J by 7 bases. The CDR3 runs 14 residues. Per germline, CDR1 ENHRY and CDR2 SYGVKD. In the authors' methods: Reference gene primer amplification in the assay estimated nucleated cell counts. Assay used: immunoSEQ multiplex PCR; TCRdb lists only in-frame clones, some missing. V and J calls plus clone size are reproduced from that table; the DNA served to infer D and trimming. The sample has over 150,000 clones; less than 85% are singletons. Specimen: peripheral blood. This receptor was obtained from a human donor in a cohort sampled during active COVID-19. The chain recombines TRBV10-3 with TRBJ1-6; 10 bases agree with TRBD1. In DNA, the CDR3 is TGTGCCATCGGAATGGGACAGGGGAATTCACCCCTCCACTTT. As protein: CAIGMGQGNSPLHF.